This TCR beta chain was sequenced for a study of cytomegalovirus exposure and HLA in healthy donors. TCRdb's table, derived via immunoSEQ multiplex PCR, lists solely in-frame clones and lacks some. The sample records about 140,000 clones, 85% to 90% being singletons. This CDR3 has 14 amino acids. Germline V gene data show CDR1 as MDHEN and CDR2 as SYDVKM. Trimming cost V 3 bases and J 3 bases, with 11 bases left between them. The J gene is TRBJ1-1, the V gene TRBV28; D call uncertain. The specimen was PBMCs. The sequence was collected from a young woman in good health and CMV-seropositive. The CDR3 DNA reads TGTGCCAGCAGTTTTGCGGGTTTCGACACTGAAGCTTTCTTT. Translation gives CASSFAGFDTEAFF.